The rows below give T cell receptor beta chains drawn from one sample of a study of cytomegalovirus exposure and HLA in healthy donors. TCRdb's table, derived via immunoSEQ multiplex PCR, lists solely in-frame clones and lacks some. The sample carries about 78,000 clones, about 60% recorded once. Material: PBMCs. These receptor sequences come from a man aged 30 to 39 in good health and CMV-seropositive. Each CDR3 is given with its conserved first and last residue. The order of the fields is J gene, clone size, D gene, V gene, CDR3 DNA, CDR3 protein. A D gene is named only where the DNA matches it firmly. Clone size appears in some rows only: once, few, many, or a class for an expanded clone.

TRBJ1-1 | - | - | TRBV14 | TGTGCCAGCAGCCAAGAATGGGGCCTGAACACTGAAGCTTTCTTT | CASSQEWGLNTEAFF
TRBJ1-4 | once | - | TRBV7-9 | TGTGCCAGCAGCCCCCCGGGACAACAGAATGAAAAACTGTTTTTT | CASSPPGQQNEKLFF
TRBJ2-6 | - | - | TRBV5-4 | TGTGCCAGCAGCATATCTGGGGCCAACGTCCTGACTTTC | CASSISGANVLTF
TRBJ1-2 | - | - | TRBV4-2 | TGTGCCAGCAGCCAAGATTTAGACTATGGCTACACCTTC | CASSQDLDYGYTF
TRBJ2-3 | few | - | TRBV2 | TGTGCCAGCAGTGGCTTGGAGTGGCAGTATTTT | CASSGLEWQYF
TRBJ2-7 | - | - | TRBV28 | TGTGCCAGCAGTCGGTCGCACCCCTACGAGCAGTACTTC | CASSRSHPYEQYF
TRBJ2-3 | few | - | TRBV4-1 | TGCGCCAGCAGCCAAGATGGGGGCGGTACCCTCACAGATACGCAGTATTTT | CASSQDGGGTLTDTQYF
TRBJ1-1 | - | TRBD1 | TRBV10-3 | TGTGCCATCAGTGGGCAGGGGGACCAGAACACTGAAGCTTTCTTT | CAISGQGDQNTEAFF
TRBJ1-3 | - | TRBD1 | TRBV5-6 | TGTGCCAGCAGCCCAACAGGGGCGGCTGGAAACACCATATATTTT | CASSPTGAAGNTIYF
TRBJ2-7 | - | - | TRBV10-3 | TGTGCCATCAGCCGCCCTCGGGGGTACTCCTACGAGCAGTACTTC | CAISRPRGYSYEQYF
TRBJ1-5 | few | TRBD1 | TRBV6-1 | TGTGCCAGCAGTGAACAGGGGGCCTTTAGTCAGCCCCAGCATTTT | CASSEQGAFSQPQHF
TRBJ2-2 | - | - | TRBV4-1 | TGCGCCAGCAGCCAAGGGGCAGGGCGGAGCACCGGGGAGCTGTTTTTT | CASSQGAGRSTGELFF
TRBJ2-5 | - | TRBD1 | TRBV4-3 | TGCGCCAGCAGCCAAGATGCAGGGACAGGGGGCGTTGAGACCCAGTACTTC | CASSQDAGTGGVETQYF
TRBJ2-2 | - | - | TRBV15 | TGTGCCACCAGCAGGACTGCGGTCGGGGGCACCGGGGAGCTGTTTTTT | CATSRTAVGGTGELFF
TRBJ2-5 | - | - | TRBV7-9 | TGTGCCAGCAGCTTTTCGGGAATCCAAGAGACCCAGTACTTC | CASSFSGIQETQYF
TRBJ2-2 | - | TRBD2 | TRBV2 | TGTGCCAGCAGGCAGCAGCGGGGGGTTTCCGGGGAGCTGTTTTTT | CASRQQRGVSGELFF
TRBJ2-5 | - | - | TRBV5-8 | TGTGCCAGCAGAAGAGAGGGGGCGGGGGAGACCCAGTACTTC | CASRREGAGETQYF
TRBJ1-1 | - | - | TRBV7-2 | TGTGCCAGCAGCCGAGAGGCTGAGGGGGTTACTGAAGCTTTCTTT | CASSREAEGVTEAFF
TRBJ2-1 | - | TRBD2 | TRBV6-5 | TGTGCCAGCAGTCGCGGGGGAGGGGCCCACAATGAGCAGTTCTTC | CASSRGGGAHNEQFF
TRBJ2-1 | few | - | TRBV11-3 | TGTGCCAGCAGCTTAGGGCGGGAAGTAGATGAGCAGTTCTTC | CASSLGREVDEQFF
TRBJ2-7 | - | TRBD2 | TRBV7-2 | TGTGCCAGCAGCTCAGACGCTAGCGGGAGGCAAGTCTCCTACGAGCAGTACTTC | CASSSDASGRQVSYEQYF
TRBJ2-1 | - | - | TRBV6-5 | TGTGCCAGCAGCGCCCGGGGGATCTCCTACAATGAGCAGTTCTTC | CASSARGISYNEQFF
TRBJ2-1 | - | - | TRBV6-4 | TGTGCCAGCAGTAGTGGGCAGGATGGAGGCCATGAGCAGTTCTTC | CASSSGQDGGHEQFF
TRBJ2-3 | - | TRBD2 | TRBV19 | TGTGCCTGTAGCGGGGGTGTTAGCACAGATACGCAGTATTTT | CACSGGVSTDTQYF
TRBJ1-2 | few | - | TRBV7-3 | TGTGCCAGCAGTCAAATACAGGGCTATGGCTACACCTTC | CASSQIQGYGYTF
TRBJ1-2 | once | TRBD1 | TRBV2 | TGTGCCAGCACCGGGACAGGGAAGGAGGGCTATGGCTACACCTTC | CASTGTGKEGYGYTF
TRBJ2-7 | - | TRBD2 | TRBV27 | TGTGCCAGCACCCTGACTAGCGGGGCCTACGAGCAGTACTTC | CASTLTSGAYEQYF
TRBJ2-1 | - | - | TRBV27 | TGTGCCAGCAGTCAACTCCGGGTCGCCCTCAATGAGCAGTTCTTC | CASSQLRVALNEQFF
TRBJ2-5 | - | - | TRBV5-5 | TGTGCCAGCAGCTTGTCCGCTACTAGCTTCGGGACCCAGTACTTC | CASSLSATSFGTQYF
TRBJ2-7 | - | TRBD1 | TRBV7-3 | TGTGCCAGCAGACAGGGACAGGGGGCTTACGAGCAGTACTTC | CASRQGQGAYEQYF
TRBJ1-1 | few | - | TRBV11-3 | TGTGCCAGCAGCTTAGACCTCACAGGGAACACTGAAGCTTTCTTT | CASSLDLTGNTEAFF
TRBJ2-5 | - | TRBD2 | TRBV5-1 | TGCGCCAGCAGCGCCACTAGCGCCCAAGAGACCCAGTACTTC | CASSATSAQETQYF
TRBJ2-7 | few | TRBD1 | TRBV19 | TGTGCCAGTACGGGACAGGGACTGCGGGAGCAGTACTTC | CASTGQGLREQYF
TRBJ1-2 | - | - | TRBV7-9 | TGTGCCAGCAGCTTGACTGGAGACTATGGCTACACCTTC | CASSLTGDYGYTF
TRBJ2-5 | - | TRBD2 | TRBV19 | TGTGCCAGTAAATCGGTAGCGGGAGGTCAAGAGACCCAGTACTTC | CASKSVAGGQETQYF
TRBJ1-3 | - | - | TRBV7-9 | TGTGCCAGCAGCTTAGGTCAAGGACAACAATCTGGAAACACCATATATTTT | CASSLGQGQQSGNTIYF
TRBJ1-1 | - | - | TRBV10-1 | TGCGCCAGCAGTGAGTCTGGCCAGTGGAACACTGAAGCTTTCTTT | CASSESGQWNTEAFF
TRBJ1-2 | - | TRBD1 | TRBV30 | TGTGCCTGGACTACAGGGGGCTATGGCTACACCTTC | CAWTTGGYGYTF
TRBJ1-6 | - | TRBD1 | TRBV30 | TGTGCCTGGAGCCCTGGGGACAGGGGTAATTCACCCCTCCACTTT | CAWSPGDRGNSPLHF
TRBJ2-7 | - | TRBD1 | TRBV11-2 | TGTGCCAGCAGCCCGCATCCGACAGGGGACGAGCAGTACTTC | CASSPHPTGDEQYF
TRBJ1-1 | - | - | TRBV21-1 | TGTGCCAGCAGATCCCGGCAGGCCATCAACACTGAAGCTTTCTTT | CASRSRQAINTEAFF
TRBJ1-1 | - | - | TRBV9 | TGTGCCAGCAGCGCCGCCCGAGCGGGAGCTTTCTTT | CASSAARAGAFF
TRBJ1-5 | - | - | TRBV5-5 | TGTGCCAGCAGCTTGGAACAGGGTAGGCGCAATCAGCCCCAGCATTTT | CASSLEQGRRNQPQHF
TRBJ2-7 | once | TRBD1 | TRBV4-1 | TGCGCCAGCAGCCCTCCGGGACAGACCTACGAGCAGTACTTC | CASSPPGQTYEQYF
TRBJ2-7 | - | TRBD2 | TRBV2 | TGTGCCAGCTTGGGAACTAGCGGGACTTACGAGCAGTACTTC | CASLGTSGTYEQYF
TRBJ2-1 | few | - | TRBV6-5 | TGTGCCAGCGGGTATGGGAGTGCCAACAATGAGCAGTTCTTC | CASGYGSANNEQFF
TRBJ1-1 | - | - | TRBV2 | TGTGCCAGCAGTGAACAGGGGAATGAAGCTTTCTTT | CASSEQGNEAFF
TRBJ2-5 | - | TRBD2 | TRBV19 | TGTGCCAGTAGTATTACTAGCGGGGGGGTCGAGACCCAGTACTTC | CASSITSGGVETQYF
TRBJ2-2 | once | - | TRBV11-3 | TGTGCCAGCAGCCTACCTCTTTCCACCGGGGAGCTGTTTTTT | CASSLPLSTGELFF
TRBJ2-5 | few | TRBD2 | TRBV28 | TGTGCCAGCAGTTGGACTAGCGGGACCCAAGAGACCCAGTACTTC | CASSWTSGTQETQYF
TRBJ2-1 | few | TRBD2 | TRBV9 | TGTGCCAGCAGCGTAGAAGCGGGAGGGTTCGGTGAGCAGTTCTTC | CASSVEAGGFGEQFF
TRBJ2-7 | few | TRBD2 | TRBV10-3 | TGTGCCACCCGGGGCGGGGGGCTTACCTACGAGCAGTACTTC | CATRGGGLTYEQYF
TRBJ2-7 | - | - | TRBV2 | TGTGCCGCCCAGGCAGGCTACGAGCAGTACTTC | CAAQAGYEQYF
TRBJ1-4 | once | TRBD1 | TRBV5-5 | TGTGCCAGCAGCTTGCCGGACAGGGGGAATGAAAAACTGTTTTTT | CASSLPDRGNEKLFF
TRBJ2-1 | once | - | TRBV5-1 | TGCGCCAGCAGCCTAAACGGGAGATCCGATGAGCAGTTCTTC | CASSLNGRSDEQFF
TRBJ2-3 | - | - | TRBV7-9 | TGTGCCAGCAGCTTAGGGGTTTCTAGTTCCACAGATACGCAGTATTTT | CASSLGVSSSTDTQYF
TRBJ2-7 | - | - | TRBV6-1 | TGTGCCAGCAGTGAAGCGTCAGCAGGGGGGTACGAGCAGTACTTC | CASSEASAGGYEQYF
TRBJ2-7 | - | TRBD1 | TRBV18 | TGTGCCAGCTCACCAGCCGGACAGGGGGCGGGAGAGCAGTACTTC | CASSPAGQGAGEQYF
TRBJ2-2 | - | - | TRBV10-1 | TGCGCCACGCGTCACGGAGGGTGGAAGGCCGGGGAGCTGTTTTTT | CATRHGGWKAGELFF
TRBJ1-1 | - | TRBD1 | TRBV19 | TGTGCCAGTAGTATAGGCAGGGGGAGCACTGAAGCTTTCTTT | CASSIGRGSTEAFF